The clone carrying this TCR beta chain was observed a few times. As yet, its antigen is unknown. Construction of TCR beta libraries was performed using quantitative 5'-RACE with molecular barcodes. One entry per CDR3 protein, called by TCRdb with MiXCR from the 5' RACE reads. This table has approximately 440,000 distinct CDR3 sequences, roughly 17% appearing once. The V and J ends lost 6 bases and 4 bases, in that order; junction bases with no gene match: 3. The CDR3 consists of 15 residues. These data are taken from a study of CD8 T cells in ankylosing spondylitis. Study observations and caveats: It appeared that ankylosing spondylitis blood was characterized by a TCR beta motif of several highly homologous variants.

What was sequenced was blood, either unsorted or a sorted T cell fraction (not recorded which). The rearrangement links TRBV12-3 or TRBV12-4 to TRBJ2-1; TRBD2 agrees at 13 bases. This TCR derives from a male donor with ankylosing spondylitis. The CDR3: CASRLTSGGYNEQFF. The DNA for the CDR3 is TGTGCCAGCAGGTTGACTAGCGGGGGGTACAATGAGCAGTTCTTC.